Sequencing of this T cell receptor beta chain was carried out in a study of response to subunit inactivated influenza vaccine. In TCRdb, the RT-PCR reads were re-called with MiXCR into one record per CDR3 protein. This table holds about 540,000 distinct CDR3 sequences, around 21% found once. These records were also assigned to another study, of T cells expressing NK-cell markers. That work states: The authors generated TCR beta cDNA through 5'RACE template switching with UMIs. Topping the CD3+CD56-NKG2C+ fraction as well were these clonotypes, in several donors. Whether the expanded NKG2C+ T cell clones recognized HCMV remained unclear.

The starting material was CD4+ T cells sorted from PBMCs, obtained roughly 12 days after vaccination. This TCR was sampled from a man aged 45-65 years who received an inactivated influenza vaccine.

The CDR3 loop is CASSLRQGQGETQYF. CDR3 bases: TGTGCCAGCAGCCTTAGACAGGGCCAGGGGGAGACCCAGTACTTC. This sequence joins TRBV7-2 and TRBJ2-5; TRBD1 matches at 7 bases. The CDR3 covers 15 residues. The germline V gene has CDR1 SGHTA and CDR2 FQGNSA. V shed 5 bases and J 5 bases; nucleotides not matched to a gene: 11.